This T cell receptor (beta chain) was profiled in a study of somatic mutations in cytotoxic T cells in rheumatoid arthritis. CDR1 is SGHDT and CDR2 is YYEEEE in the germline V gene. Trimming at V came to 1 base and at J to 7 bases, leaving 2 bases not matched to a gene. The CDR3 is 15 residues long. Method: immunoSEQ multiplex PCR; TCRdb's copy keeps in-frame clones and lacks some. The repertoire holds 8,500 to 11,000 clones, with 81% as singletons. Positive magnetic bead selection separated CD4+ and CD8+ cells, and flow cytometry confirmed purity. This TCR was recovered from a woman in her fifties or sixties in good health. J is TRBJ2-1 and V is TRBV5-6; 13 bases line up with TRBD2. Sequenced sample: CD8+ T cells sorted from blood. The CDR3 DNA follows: TGTGCCAGCAGCTTGTTACTAGCGGGGGGGAATGAGCAGTTCTTC. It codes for CASSLLLAGGNEQFF.